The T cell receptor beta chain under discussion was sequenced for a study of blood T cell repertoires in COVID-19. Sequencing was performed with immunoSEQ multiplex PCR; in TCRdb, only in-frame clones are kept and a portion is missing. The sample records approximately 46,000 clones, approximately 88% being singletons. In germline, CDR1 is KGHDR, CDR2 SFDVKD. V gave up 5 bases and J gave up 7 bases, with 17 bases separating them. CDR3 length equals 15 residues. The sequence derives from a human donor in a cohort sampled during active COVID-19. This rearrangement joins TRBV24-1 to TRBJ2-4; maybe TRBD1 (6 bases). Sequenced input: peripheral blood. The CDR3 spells CATSALQGLWNIQYF. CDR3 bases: TGTGCCACCAGTGCGCTACAGGGATTATGGAACATTCAGTACTTC.